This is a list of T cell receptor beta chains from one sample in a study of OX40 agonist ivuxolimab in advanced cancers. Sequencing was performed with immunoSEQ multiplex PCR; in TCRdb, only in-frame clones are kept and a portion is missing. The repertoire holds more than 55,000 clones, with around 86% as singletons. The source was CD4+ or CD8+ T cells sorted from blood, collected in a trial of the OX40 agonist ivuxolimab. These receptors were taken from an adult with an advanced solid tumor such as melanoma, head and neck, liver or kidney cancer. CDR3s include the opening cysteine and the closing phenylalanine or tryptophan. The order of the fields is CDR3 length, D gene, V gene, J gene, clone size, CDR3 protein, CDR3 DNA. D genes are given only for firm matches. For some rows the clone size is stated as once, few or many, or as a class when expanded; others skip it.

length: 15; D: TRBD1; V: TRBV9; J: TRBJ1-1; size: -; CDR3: CASSFRQGAGTEAFF; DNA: TGTGCCAGCAGCTTTCGACAGGGAGCGGGCACTGAAGCTTTCTTT
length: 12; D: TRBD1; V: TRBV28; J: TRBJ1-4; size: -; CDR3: CATRGLVEKLFF; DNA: TGTGCCACCAGGGGGCTCGTTGAAAAACTGTTTTTT
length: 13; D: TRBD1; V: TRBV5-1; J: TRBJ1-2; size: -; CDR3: CASSPDRGPGYTF; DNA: TGCGCCAGCAGCCCCGACAGGGGGCCTGGCTACACCTTC
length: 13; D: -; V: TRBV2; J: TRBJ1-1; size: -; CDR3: CASIGVKNTEAFF; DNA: TGTGCCAGCATCGGGGTGAAGAACACTGAAGCTTTCTTT
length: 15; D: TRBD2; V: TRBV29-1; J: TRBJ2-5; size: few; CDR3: CSVEDLAGGGFLGYF; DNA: TGCAGCGTTGAAGATCTGGCGGGGGGCGGTTTTTTAGGGTACTTC
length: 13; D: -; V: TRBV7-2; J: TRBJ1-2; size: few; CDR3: CASTDRRGGGYTF; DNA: TGTGCCAGCACCGACCGAAGGGGGGGCGGCTACACCTTC
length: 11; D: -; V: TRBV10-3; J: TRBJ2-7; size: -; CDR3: CAIQDSYEQYF; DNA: TGTGCCATCCAGGACAGCTACGAGCAGTACTTC
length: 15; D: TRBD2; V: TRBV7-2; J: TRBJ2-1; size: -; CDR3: CASSRSTSGWNEQFF; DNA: TGTGCCAGCAGCCGCTCCACTAGCGGATGGAATGAGCAGTTCTTC
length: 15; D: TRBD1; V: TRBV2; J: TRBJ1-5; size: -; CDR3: CASSDVKDRNQPQHF; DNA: TGTGCCAGCAGTGATGTGAAGGACAGGAATCAGCCCCAGCATTTT
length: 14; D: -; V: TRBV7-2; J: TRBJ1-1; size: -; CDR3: CASSFRDTNTEAFF; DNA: TGTGCCAGCAGCTTCCGGGACACAAACACTGAAGCTTTCTTT
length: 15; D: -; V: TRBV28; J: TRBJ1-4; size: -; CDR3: CASSFGAWDNEKLFF; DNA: TGTGCCAGCAGTTTCGGGGCCTGGGATAATGAAAAACTGTTTTTT